This entry features one TCR beta chain sequence. Its target is unknown. This specimen comes from a study of T cells in Graves' hyperthyroidism and ophthalmopathy. Researchers took RNA transcripts and amplified the TCR beta CDR3 regions from them. TCR CDR3 underwent first-round RT-PCR with the HTBI primer set. One entry per CDR3 protein results from TCRdb running MiXCR on the multiplex PCR reads. The repertoire holds roughly 350,000 distinct CDR3 sequences, with 11% to 15% as singletons. Whole-study findings and limits: Onset of ophthalmopathy came a median approximately 6.8 months after the model predicted it. Also found in blood were most expanded thyroid clonotypes above 0.001.

The PBMCs were sourced from fresh peripheral blood (around 9.3 ml). From germline, CDR1 is SGDLS and CDR2 YYNGEE. The V gene end was trimmed by 3 bases and the J gene end by 7 bases; junction bases not matched to a gene: 15. The CDR3 has 17 residues. The sample comprised blood. The chain carries TRBV9 and TRBJ2-2, with TRBD2 matching over 7 bases. The source of this sequence is a woman in her twenties or thirties with Graves' hyperthyroidism. CDR3 sequence: CASSARDVGEGIGELFF. The CDR3 nucleotides read TGTGCCAGCAGCGCGAGGGACGTAGGGGAGGGCATCGGGGAGCTGTTTTTT.